Here is one TCR beta chain with its context. No antigen is known for it. CDR3 size: 16 residues. V gave up 4 bases and J gave up 6 bases; unmatched junction bases: 12. Looked up from germline, CDR1 is MNHEY and CDR2 is SMNVEV (reference sequence). The data derive from a study of shared clonotypes between healthy human individuals. Naive CD8 cells, CD45RO-negative and positively selected for CCR7, excluded terminally differentiated effector memory CD45RA+ cells. There were no recent acute infections or vaccinations among the donors, who were healthy HIV-negative adults. Adult Caucasians living in Nashville, Tennessee made up all of the donors. Findings and caveats of the study: The study generally estimated greater richness for naive than memory subsets.

In the study's own analysis: ImmunoSEQ output lacked quality scores and full-length reads, limiting matched filtering. Sequencing used immunoSEQ multiplex PCR; TCRdb keeps in-frame clones, though not all of them. V, J and clone size were drawn from that table, and D and trimming were deduced from the DNA. There are about 800,000 clones in the sample; 96% occur only once, and less than 0.25% lies in the top ten. Material: naive CD8+ T cells sorted from blood. The TCR was taken from a man between 25 and 39 years old in good health. This chain connects TRBV27 to TRBJ2-1; 7 positions match TRBD2. CDR3 region: CASSSLSREHGNEQFF. The CDR3 coding sequence is TGTGCCAGCAGTTCCCTCTCGCGGGAGCATGGCAATGAGCAGTTCTTC.